This T cell receptor (beta chain) was obtained from a study of T cells in Graves' hyperthyroidism and ophthalmopathy. The length of the CDR3 is 15 residues. Trimming took off 0 bases at V and 2 bases at J, with 12 bases between the two ends. Germline lookup yields CDR1 SGHNT and CDR2 YYREEE (reference sequence). This clonotype was found once. Hyperthyroidism of Graves' type that showed no ophthalmopathy progression within 18 months was stable. The patients, who ranged from 18 to 65 in age, presented with newly diagnosed hyperthyroidism lasting under 2 months. Uncontrolled infection, other autoimmune disease, pregnancy or lactation excluded patients. The study based diagnoses on clinical symptoms, serum thyroxine and TRAb, thyroid ultrasound and orbital computed tomography. Amplification targeted TCR beta CDR3 regions from RNA transcripts. First-round RT-PCR of the TCR CDR3 relied on the HTBI primer set. From the multiplex PCR reads, TCRdb called clonotypes with MiXCR, one entry per CDR3 protein. The sample holds roughly 580,000 distinct CDR3 sequences, more than 45% seen once.

This receptor was identified in a woman aged 18-29 years with Graves' hyperthyroidism. The specimen sequenced was peripheral blood or thyroid tissue (not recorded which). The rearrangement uses TRBV5-4 and TRBJ2-7; D is possibly TRBD2 (7 bases). DNA for the CDR3: TGTGCCAGCAGCTTGGACAGGGAGGGGGCCTACGAGCAGTACTTC. The encoded protein is CASSLDREGAYEQYF.